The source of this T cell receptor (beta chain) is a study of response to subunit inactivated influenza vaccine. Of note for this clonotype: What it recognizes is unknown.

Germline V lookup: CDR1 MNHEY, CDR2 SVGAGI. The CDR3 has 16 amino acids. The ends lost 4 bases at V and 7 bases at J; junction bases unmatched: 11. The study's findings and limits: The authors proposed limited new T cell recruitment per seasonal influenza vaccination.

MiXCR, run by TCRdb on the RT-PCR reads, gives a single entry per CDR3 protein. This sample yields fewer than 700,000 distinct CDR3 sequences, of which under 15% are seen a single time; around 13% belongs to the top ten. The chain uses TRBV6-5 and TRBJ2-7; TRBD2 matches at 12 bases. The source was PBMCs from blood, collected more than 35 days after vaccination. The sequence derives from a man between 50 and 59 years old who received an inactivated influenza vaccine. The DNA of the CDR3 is TGTGCCAGCAGTTCGGCCCTGACTAGCGGGAGCGGAGAGCAGTACTTC. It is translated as CASSSALTSGSGEQYF.